The clone carrying this TCR beta chain was detected only a few times. The data were taken from a study of T cells in Graves' hyperthyroidism and ophthalmopathy. RNA transcripts were the template for amplifying TCR beta CDR3 regions. A set of HTBI primers served as the primers for a first-round RT-PCR of the TCR CDR3. Via MiXCR, TCRdb re-called the multiplex PCR reads, giving one row per CDR3 protein. The table has around 400,000 distinct CDR3 sequences, 25% seen once. The V and J ends lost 2 bases and 6 bases respectively, with 22 bases between them. CDR3 length: 16 amino acids. CDR1 is GTSNPN, CDR2 SVGIG, per germline (reference sequence). No ophthalmopathy progression within 18 months constituted stable Graves' hyperthyroidism. Newly diagnosed patients aged 18 to 65 had hyperthyroidism of under 2 months' duration. Clinical symptoms, serum thyroxine and TRAb, thyroid ultrasound and orbital computed tomography together formed the diagnostic basis.

What was sequenced was blood. The V and J genes are TRBV30 and TRBJ1-2, with TRBD1 as a possible D gene (6 bases). The receptor comes from a man aged 50 or older with Graves' hyperthyroidism. CDR3 protein: CAWSPQGGGLAHGYTF. CDR3 nucleotides: TGTGCCTGGAGTCCCCAGGGTGGGGGCTTGGCTCATGGCTACACCTTC.